This TCR beta chain was retrieved from a study of blood T cells in healthy people across ages. Overall study findings and caveats: TCR beta diversity per million T cells fell roughly linearly with age.

The use of a sample-barcoded 5' primer and a J-beta primer mix characterized a second PCR of roughly 6 to 12 cycles. Template switching added a 12-random-nucleotide identifier to every cDNA molecule. MiXCR, applied by TCRdb to the 5' RACE reads, yields one record per CDR3 protein. Among approximately 1,700,000 distinct CDR3 sequences listed, around 42% were seen once. Healthy Caucasian individuals from Russia aged about 6 to 100 served as donors. Researchers report isolating at least 6.5 million PBMCs per sample. This clonotype was detected a few times. Its antigen remains unknown. Sequences were obtained from blood. The receptor was isolated from a human donor in good health.

CDR3 protein: CASSLVSSSYNSPLHF. CDR3 DNA: TGTGCCAGCAGTCTTGTCTCCAGCTCCTATAATTCACCCCTCCACTTT. V and J are TRBV6-5 and TRBJ1-6; D gene uncertain. Germline CDR1 MNHEY, CDR2 SVGAGI. V lost 5 bases, J lost 0 bases, and 11 bases lay in between. The CDR3 consists of 16 residues.